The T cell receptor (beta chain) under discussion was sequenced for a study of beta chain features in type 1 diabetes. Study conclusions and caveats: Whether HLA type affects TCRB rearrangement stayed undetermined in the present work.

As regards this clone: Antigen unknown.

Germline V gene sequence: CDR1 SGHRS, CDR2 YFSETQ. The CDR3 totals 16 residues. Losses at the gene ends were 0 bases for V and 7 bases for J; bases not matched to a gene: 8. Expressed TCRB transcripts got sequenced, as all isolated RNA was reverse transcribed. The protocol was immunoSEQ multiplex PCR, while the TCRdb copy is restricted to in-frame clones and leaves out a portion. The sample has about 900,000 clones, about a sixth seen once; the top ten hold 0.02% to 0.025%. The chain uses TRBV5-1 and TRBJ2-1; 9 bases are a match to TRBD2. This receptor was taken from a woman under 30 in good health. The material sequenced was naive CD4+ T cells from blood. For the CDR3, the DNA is TGCGCCAGCAGCTTGGTCGGCGGGAGGGTTAGAAATGAGCAGTTCTTC. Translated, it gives CASSLVGGRVRNEQFF. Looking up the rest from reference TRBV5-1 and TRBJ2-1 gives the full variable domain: KAGVTQTPRYLIKTRGQQVTLSCSPISGHRSVSWYQQTPGQGLQFLFEYFSETQRNKGNFPGRFSGRQFSNSRSEMNVSTLELGDSALYLCASSLVGGRVRNEQFFGPGTRLTVL.